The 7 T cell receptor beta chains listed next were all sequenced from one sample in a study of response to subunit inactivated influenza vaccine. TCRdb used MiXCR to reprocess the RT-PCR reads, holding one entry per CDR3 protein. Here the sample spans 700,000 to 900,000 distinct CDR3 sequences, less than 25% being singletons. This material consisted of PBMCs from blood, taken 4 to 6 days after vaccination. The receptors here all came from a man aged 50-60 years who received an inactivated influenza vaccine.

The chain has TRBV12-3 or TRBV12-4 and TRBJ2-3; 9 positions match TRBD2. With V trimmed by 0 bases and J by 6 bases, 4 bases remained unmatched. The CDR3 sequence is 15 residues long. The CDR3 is CASSLASGRLDTQYF. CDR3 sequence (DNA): TGTGCCAGCAGTTTAGCTAGCGGGAGATTGGATACGCAGTATTTT.

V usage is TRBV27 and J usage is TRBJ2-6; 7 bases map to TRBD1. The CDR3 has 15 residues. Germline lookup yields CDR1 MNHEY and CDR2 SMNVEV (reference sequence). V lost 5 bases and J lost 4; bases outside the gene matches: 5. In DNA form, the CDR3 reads TGTGCCAGCAGTCCGACAGGGCCCGGGGCCAACGTCCTGACTTTC. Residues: CASSPTGPGANVLTF. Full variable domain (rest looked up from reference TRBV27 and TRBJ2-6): EAQVTQNPRYLITVTGKKLTVTCSQNMNHEYMSWYRQDPGLGLRQIYYSMNVEVTDKGDVPEGYKVSRKEKRNFPLILESPSPNQTSLYFCASSPTGPGANVLTFGAGSRLTVL.

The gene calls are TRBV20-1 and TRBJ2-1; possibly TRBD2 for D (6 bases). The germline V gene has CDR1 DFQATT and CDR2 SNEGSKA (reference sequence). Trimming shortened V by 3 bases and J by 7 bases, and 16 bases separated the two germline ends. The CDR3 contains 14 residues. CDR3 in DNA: TGCAGTGCTAGCCTCCGGGACTCCTCGAATGAGCAGTTCTTC. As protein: CSASLRDSSNEQFF.

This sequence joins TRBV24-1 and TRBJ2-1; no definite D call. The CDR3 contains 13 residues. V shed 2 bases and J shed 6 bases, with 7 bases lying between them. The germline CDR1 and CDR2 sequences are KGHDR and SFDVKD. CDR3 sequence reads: CATSDSWGNEQFF. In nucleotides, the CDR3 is TGTGCCACCAGTGATTCTTGGGGCAATGAGCAGTTCTTC.

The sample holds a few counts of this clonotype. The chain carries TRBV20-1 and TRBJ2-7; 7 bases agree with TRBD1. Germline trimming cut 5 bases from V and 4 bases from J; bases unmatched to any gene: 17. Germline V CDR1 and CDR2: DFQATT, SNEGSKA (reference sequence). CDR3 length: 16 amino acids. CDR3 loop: CSAGGGPGQNGYEQYF. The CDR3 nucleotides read TGCAGTGCTGGAGGTGGGCCGGGACAGAACGGATACGAGCAGTACTTC.

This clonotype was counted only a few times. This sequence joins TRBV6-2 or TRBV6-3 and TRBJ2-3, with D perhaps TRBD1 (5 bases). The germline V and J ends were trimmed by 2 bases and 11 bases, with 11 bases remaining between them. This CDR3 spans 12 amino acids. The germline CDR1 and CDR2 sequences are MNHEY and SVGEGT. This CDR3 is CASSYIRDWQYF. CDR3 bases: TGTGCCAGCAGTTACATCAGGGATTGGCAGTATTTT.

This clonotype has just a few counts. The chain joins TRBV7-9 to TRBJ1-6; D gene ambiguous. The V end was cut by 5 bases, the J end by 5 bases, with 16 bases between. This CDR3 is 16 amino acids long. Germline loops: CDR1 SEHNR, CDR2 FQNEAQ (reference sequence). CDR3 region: CASSTIAGQNNSPLHF. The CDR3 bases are TGTGCCAGCAGCACTATCGCCGGGCAAAATAATTCACCCCTCCACTTT.